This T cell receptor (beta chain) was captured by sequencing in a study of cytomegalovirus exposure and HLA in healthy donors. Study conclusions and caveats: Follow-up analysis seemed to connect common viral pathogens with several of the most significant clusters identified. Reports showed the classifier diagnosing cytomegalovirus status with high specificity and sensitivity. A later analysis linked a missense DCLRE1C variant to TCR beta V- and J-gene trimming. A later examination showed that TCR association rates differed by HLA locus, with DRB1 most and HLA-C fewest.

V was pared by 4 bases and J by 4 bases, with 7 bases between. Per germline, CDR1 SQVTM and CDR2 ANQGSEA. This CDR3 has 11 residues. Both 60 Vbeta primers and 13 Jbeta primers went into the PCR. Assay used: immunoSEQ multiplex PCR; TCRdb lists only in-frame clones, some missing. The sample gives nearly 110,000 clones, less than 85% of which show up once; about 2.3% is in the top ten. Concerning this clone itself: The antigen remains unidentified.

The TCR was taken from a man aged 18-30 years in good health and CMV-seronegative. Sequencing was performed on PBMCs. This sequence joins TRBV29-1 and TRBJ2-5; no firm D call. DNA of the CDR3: TGCAGCGTTGTTTACGGAGAGACCCAGTACTTC. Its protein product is CSVVYGETQYF.